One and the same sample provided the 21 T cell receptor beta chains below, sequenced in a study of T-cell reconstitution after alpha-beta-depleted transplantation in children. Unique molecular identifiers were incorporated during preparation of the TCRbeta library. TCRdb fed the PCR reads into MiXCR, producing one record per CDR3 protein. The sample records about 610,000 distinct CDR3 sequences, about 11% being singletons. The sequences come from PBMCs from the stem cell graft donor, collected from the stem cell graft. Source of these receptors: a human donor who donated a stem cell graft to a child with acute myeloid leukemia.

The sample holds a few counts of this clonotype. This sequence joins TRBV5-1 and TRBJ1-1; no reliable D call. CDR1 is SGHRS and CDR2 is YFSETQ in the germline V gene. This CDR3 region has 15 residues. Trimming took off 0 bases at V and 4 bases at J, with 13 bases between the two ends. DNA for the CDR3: TGCGCCAGCAGCTTGGTCGTGGGGATGGCCACTGAAGCTTTCTTT. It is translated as CASSLVVGMATEAFF.

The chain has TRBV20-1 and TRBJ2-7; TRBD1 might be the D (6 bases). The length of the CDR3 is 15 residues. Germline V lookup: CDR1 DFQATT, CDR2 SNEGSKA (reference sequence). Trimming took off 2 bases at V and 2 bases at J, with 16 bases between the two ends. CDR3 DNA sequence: TGCAGTGCTAGATCCCCTCAGGGGAATACCTACGAGCAGTACTTC. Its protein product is CSARSPQGNTYEQYF.

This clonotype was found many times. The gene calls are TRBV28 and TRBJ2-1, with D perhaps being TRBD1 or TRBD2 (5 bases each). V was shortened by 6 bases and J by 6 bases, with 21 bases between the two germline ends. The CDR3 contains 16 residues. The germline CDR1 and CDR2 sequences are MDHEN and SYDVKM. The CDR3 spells CASRLRRQGLVNEQFF. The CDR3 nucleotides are TGTGCCAGCAGACTAAGGAGGCAGGGTTTGGTCAATGAGCAGTTCTTC.

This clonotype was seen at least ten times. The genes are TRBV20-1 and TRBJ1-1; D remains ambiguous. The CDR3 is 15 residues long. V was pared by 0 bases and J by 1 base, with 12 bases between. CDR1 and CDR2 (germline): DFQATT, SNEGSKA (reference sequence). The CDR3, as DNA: TGCAGTGCTAGAGATGTCGGGGTTGGGAACACTGAAGCTTTCTTT. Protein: CSARDVGVGNTEAFF.

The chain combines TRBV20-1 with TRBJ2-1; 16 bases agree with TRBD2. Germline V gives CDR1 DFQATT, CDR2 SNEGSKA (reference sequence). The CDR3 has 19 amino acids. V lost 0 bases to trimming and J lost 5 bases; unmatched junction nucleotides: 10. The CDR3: CSARDPRGLAGGPHNEQFF. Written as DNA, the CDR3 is TGCAGTGCTAGAGATCCCCGGGGACTAGCGGGAGGGCCCCACAATGAGCAGTTCTTC.

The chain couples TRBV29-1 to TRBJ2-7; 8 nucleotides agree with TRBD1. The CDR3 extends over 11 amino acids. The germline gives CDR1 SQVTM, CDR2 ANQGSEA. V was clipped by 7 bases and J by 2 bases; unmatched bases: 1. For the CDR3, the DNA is TGCAGCGGGACAGGGACCTACGAGCAGTACTTC. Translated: CSGTGTYEQYF.

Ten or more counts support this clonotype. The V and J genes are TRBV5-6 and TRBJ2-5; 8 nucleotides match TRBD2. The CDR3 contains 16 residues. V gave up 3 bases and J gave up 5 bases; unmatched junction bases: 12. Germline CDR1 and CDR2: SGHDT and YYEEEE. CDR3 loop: CASSSTGTRSEETQYF. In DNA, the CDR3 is TGTGCCAGCAGCTCAACCGGGACTAGGAGTGAGGAGACCCAGTACTTC.

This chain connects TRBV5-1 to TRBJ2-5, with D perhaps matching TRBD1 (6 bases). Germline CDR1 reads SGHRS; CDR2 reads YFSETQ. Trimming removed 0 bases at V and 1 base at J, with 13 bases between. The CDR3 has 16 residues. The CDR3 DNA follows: TGCGCCAGCAGCTTGGAACCACAGGGCTCCCAAGAGACCCAGTACTTC. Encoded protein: CASSLEPQGSQETQYF.

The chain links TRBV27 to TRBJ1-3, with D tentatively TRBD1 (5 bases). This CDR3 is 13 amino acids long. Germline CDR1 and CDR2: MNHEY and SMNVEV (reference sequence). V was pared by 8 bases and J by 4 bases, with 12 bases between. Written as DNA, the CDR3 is TGTGCCAGCCGGGGGTCGTCGGGAAACACCATATATTTT. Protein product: CASRGSSGNTIYF.

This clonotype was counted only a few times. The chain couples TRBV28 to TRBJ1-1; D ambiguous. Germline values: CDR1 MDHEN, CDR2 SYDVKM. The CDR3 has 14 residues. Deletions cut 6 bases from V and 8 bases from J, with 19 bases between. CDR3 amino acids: CASRYPGTPIEAFF. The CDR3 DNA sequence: TGTGCCAGCAGATATCCAGGTACCCCAATAGAAGCTTTCTTT.

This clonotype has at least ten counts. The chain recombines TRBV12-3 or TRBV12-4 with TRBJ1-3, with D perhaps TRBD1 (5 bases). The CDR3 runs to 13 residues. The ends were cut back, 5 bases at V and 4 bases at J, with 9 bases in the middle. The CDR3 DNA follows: TGTGCCAGCAGTCCGACAGTCGGAAACACCATATATTTT. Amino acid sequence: CASSPTVGNTIYF.

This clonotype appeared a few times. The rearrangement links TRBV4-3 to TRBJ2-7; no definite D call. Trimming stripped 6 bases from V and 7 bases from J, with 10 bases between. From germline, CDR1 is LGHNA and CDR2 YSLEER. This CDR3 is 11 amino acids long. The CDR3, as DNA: TGCGCCAGCAGACTAAAGTGGGAGCAGTACTTC. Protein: CASRLKWEQYF.

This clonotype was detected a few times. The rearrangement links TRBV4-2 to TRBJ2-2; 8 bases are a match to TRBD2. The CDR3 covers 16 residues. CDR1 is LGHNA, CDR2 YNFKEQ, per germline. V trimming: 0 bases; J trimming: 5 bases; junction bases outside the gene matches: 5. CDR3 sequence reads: CASSQDTGGGTGELFF. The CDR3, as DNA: TGTGCCAGCAGCCAAGATACGGGAGGGGGGACCGGGGAGCTGTTTTTT.

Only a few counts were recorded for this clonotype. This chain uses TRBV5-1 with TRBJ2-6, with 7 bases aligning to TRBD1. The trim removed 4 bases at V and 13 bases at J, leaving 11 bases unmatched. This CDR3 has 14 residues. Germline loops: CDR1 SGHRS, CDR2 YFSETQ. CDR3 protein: CASSNRTGRGVLTF. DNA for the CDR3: TGCGCCAGCAGCAACCGGACAGGCCGAGGAGTCCTGACTTTC.

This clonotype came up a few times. Here the CDR3 reads CSAKTGSGTEAFF. The CDR3 DNA reads as TGCAGCGCTAAGACAGGGTCGGGCACTGAAGCTTTCTTT. This chain links TRBV29-1 with TRBJ1-1, with 7 bases that match TRBD1. CDR3 size: 13 residues. Germline V CDR1 and CDR2: SQVTM, ANQGSEA. Germline trimming cut 7 bases from V and 4 bases from J; bases unmatched to any gene: 9.

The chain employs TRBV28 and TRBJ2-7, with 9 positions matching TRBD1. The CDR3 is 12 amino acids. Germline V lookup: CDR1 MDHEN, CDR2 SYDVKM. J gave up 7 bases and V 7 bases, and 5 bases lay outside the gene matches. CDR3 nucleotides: TGTGCCAGCATGGACAGGGGAGGGGAGCAGTACTTC. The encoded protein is CASMDRGGEQYF. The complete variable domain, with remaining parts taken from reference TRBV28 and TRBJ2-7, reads DVKVTQSSRYLVKRTGEKVFLECVQDMDHENMFWYRQDPGLGLRLIYFSYDVKMKEKGDIPEGYSVSREKKERFSLILESASTNQTSMYLCASMDRGGEQYFGPGTRLTVT.

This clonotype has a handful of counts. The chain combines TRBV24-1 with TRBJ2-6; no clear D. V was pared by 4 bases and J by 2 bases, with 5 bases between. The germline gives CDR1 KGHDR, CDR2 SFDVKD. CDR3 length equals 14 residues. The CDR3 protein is CATSDGPGANVLTF. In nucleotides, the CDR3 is TGTGCCACCAGTGACGGACCTGGGGCCAACGTCCTGACTTTC.

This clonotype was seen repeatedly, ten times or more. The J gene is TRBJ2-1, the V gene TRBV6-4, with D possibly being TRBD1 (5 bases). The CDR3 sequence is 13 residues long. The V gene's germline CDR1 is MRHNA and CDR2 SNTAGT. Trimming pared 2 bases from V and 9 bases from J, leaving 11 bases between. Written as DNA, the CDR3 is TGTGCCAGCAGTGACCTATGGCAGGGTGAGCAGTTCTTC. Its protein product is CASSDLWQGEQFF.

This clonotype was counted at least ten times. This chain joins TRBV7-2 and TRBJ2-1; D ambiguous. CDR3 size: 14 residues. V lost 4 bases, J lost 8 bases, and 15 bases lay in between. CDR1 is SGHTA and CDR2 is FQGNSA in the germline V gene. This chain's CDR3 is CASSSGRSIHEQFF. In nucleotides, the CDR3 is TGTGCCAGCAGCTCGGGCAGGTCGATCCATGAGCAGTTCTTC.

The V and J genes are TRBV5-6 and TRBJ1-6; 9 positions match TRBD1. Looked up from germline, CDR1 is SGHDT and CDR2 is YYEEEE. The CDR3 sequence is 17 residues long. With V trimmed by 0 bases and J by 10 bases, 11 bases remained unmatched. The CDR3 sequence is CASSLAGGQGRSSPLHF. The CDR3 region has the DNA TGTGCCAGCAGCTTGGCCGGGGGACAGGGAAGGTCCTCACCCCTCCACTTT.

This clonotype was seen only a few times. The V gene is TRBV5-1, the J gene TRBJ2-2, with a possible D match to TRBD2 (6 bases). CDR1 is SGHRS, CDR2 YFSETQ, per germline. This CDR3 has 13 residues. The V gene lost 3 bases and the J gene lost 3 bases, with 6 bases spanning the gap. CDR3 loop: CASSWGDTGELFF. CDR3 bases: TGCGCCAGCAGCTGGGGGGACACCGGGGAGCTGTTTTTT.